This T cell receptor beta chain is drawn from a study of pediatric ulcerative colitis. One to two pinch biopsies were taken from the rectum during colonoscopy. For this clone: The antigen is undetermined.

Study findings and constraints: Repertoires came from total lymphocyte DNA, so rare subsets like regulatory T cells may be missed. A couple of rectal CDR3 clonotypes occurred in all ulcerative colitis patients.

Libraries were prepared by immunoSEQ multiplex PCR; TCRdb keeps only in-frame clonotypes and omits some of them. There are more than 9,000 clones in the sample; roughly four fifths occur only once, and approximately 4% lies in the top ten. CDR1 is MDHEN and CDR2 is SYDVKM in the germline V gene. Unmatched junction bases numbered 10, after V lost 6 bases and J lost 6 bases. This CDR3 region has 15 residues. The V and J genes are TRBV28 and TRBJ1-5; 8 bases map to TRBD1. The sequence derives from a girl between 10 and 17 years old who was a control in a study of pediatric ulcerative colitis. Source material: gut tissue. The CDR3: CASSRQGTRFQPQHF. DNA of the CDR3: TGTGCCAGCAGCCGACAGGGGACAAGGTTTCAGCCCCAGCATTTT.